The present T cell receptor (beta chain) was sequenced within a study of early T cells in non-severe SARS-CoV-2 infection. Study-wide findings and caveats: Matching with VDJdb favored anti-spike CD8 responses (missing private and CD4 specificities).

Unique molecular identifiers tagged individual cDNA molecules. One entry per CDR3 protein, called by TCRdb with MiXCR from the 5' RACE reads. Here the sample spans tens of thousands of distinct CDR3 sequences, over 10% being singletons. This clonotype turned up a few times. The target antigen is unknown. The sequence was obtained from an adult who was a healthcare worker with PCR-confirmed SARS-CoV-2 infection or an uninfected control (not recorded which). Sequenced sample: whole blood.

Here the CDR3 reads CASSYSITGQGDGYTF. CDR3 DNA: TGTGCCAGCAGTTACTCAATCACCGGACAGGGGGACGGCTACACCTTC. The chain joins TRBV6-2 or TRBV6-3 to TRBJ1-2, with TRBD1 matching 10 bases. The CDR3 is 16 residues long. With 0 bases clipped from V and 8 bases from J, the junction kept 9 bases outside the gene matches. Germline V lookup: CDR1 MNHEY, CDR2 SVGEGT.